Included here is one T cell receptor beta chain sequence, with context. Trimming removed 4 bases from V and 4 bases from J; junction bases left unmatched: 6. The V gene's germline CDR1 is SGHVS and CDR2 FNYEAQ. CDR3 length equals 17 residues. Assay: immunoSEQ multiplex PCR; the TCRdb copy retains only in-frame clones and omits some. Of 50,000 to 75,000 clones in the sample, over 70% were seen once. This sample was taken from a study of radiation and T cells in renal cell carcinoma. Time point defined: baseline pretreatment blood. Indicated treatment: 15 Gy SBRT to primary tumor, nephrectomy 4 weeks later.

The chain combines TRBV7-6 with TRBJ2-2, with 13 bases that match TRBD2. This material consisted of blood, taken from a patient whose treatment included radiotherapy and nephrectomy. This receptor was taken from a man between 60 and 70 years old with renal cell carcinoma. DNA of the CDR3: TGTGCCAGCAGCTCCCCGGGACTAGCGGGATTCACCGGGGAGCTGTTTTTT. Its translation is CASSSPGLAGFTGELFF.